A single sample is the source of the 19 T cell receptor beta chains below, sequenced in a study of T cell clonality in common variable immunodeficiency (dated by TCRdb to the mid-2010s). Library method: the immunoSEQ multiplex PCR assay. What TCRdb holds here is the immuneACCESS table cut down to in-frame rearrangements. Part of the clones is not present; checked against another copy, under half of the missing clones reflect an unresolved V gene, and the others are unexplained. Listed for this sample are tens of thousands of clones, none observed only a single time. About 1.5% of the sample is taken by the ten largest. Sequenced sample: peripheral blood mononuclear cells. These receptors were obtained from a person aged 18 to 70 in good health.

This clone was found many times. The sequenced fragment ends 3 residues before the CDR3 boundary, so the rest is inferred from the germline J gene. V and J are TRBV19 and TRBJ2-7; TRBD2 matches at 8 bases. Germline CDR1 LNHDA, CDR2 SQIVND (reference sequence). CDR3 length equals 16 residues. The trim removed 3 bases at V and 2 bases at J, leaving 9 bases unmatched. Partial CDR3 DNA: TGTGCCAGTAGTATCAGTATGGCGGGGGGAACCTACGAG. Encoded protein: CASSISMAGGTYE. The entire CDR3 sequence reads CASSISMAGGTYEQYF.

This clone appeared many times. The read falls 3 residues short of the CDR3 end, and the missing part is taken from the germline J gene. This sequence joins TRBV19 and TRBJ2-1; tentative D call: TRBD2 (6 bases). The V end was cut by 3 bases, the J end by 7 bases, with 16 bases between. The length of the CDR3 is 15 residues. From germline, CDR1 is LNHDA and CDR2 SQIVND (reference sequence). The CDR3 DNA, read in part, is TGTGCCAGTAGTATCGGAGGGTACGCGAAAAATGAG. Translated, it gives CASSIGGYAKNE. The whole CDR3 is CASSIGGYAKNEQFF.

Many counts were recorded for this clone. Read data end 3 residues before the CDR3 end; the end is taken from the germline J gene. The V gene is TRBV5-1, the J gene TRBJ1-4, with 7 bases lining up with TRBD1. J gave up 0 bases and V 4 bases, and 3 bases lay outside the gene matches. Germline V gene sequence: CDR1 SGHRS, CDR2 YFSETQ. The length of the CDR3 is 15 residues. The covered CDR3 bases are TGCGCCAGCAGCGGGGGACAGCCAACTAATGAAAAA. Its protein product is CASSGGQPTNEK. The whole CDR3 protein reads CASSGGQPTNEKLFF.

Many counts were recorded for this clone. The read terminates 3 residues before the CDR3 end, so the remaining end is supplied by the germline J gene. V usage is TRBV4-1 and J usage is TRBJ2-3; a weak D match, TRBD1 (6 bases). V was shortened by 2 bases and J by 6 bases, with 15 bases between the two germline ends. The CDR3 sequence is 15 residues long. Per germline, CDR1 MGHRA and CDR2 YSYEKL. The covered CDR3 bases are TGCGCCAGCAGCCAATCCCCGACAGGCAGCGATACG. It is translated as CASSQSPTGSDT. The CDR3 in full is CASSQSPTGSDTQYF.

This clone was seen ten or more times. The read ends 3 residues before the CDR3 terminus; that terminus is restored from the germline J gene. This chain connects TRBV20-1 to TRBJ1-4; TRBD1 might be the D (5 bases). Trimming stripped 7 bases from V and 7 bases from J, with 16 bases between. From germline, CDR1 is DFQATT and CDR2 SNEGSKA (reference sequence). The CDR3 spans 13 residues. The sequenced CDR3 bases are TGCAGTGTTCAGGGCAGGTTTTTTGAAAAA. Residues: CSVQGRFFEK. The entire CDR3 reads CSVQGRFFEKLFF.

This clone was picked up many times. The DNA ends 3 residues before the CDR3 does, and the rest of the CDR3 is filled in from the germline J gene. The V call is TRBV20-1, the J call TRBJ2-7, with D maybe TRBD1 (6 bases). The germline gives CDR1 DFQATT, CDR2 SNEGSKA (reference sequence). This CDR3 is built from 14 residues. The ends were cut back, 3 bases at V and 6 bases at J, with 18 bases in the middle. The covered CDR3 bases are TGCAGTGCTAGGAGGGGGAACGGAGGTACCGAG. Protein: CSARRGNGGTE. The entire CDR3 protein is CSARRGNGGTEQYF.

Many counts were recorded for this clone. The read finishes 3 residues shy of the CDR3 end, and the germline J gene is used to complete it. The chain employs TRBV19 and TRBJ1-6; D gene uncertain. Germline CDR1 LNHDA, CDR2 SQIVND (reference sequence). CDR3 length equals 15 residues. V was clipped by 4 bases and J by 8 bases, with 15 bases between them. Incomplete CDR3 DNA: TGTGCCAGTAGTAGCACTAACAGCGGGTATTCACCC. It encodes CASSSTNSGYSP. The whole CDR3 is CASSSTNSGYSPLHF.

This clone was counted at least ten times. The read ends 3 residues early relative to the CDR3; the germline J gene fills the gap. V usage is TRBV29-1 and J usage is TRBJ2-7; 9 nucleotides align to TRBD1. The CDR3 length is 18 residues. V was clipped by 6 bases and J by 0 bases; unmatched bases: 18. Looked up from germline, CDR1 is SQVTM and CDR2 is ANQGSEA. The CDR3 bases that were read are TGCAGCGTGGCGCAGACAGGGGGTGGGGGTAGCGGCTCCTACGAG. Encoded protein: CSVAQTGGGGSGSYE. The CDR3, in full, reads CSVAQTGGGGSGSYEQYF.

This clone was detected ten times or more. The read is 3 residues too short to cover the CDR3 end, so that end is filled in from the germline J gene. The chain couples TRBV10-3 to TRBJ2-5; 9 bases are a match to TRBD1. This CDR3 is 13 amino acids long. J lost 2 bases, V lost 6 bases, and 1 base had no gene match. CDR1 is ENHRY, CDR2 SYGVKD, per germline. CDR3 region: CAISGQGQETQYF. The sequenced CDR3 bases are TGTGCCATCAGCGGACAGGGGCAAGAGACC.

This clone appeared many times. The missing CDR3 end, 3 residues past where the read stops, is filled in from the germline J gene. V gene TRBV5-1 combines with J gene TRBJ2-7; tentatively, D is TRBD1 (5 bases). Germline loops: CDR1 SGHRS, CDR2 YFSETQ. The CDR3 extends over 14 amino acids. Trimming took off 0 bases at V and 2 bases at J, with 9 bases between the two ends. The DNA read from the CDR3 is TGCGCCAGCAGCTTGGAACAGGAGCCCTACGAG. This sequence encodes CASSLEQEPYE. The whole CDR3 is CASSLEQEPYEQYF.

Ten or more counts support this clone. Sequencing ends 3 residues short of the CDR3 end; the germline J gene provides the rest. This rearrangement joins TRBV12-3 or TRBV12-4 to TRBJ2-3; 7 nucleotides line up with TRBD2. There are 16 residues in the CDR3. Trimming took 6 bases from V and 0 from J; bases not matched to a gene: 9. The CDR3 reads CASSSPGGPSTDTQYF. The covered CDR3 bases are TGTGCCAGCAGCTCACCGGGGGGACCTAGCACAGATACG.

The sample holds many counts of this clone. Sequencing ends 3 residues short of the CDR3 end; the germline J gene provides the rest. This rearrangement joins TRBV11-2 to TRBJ2-1, with 11 bases that match TRBD2. Germline lookup yields CDR1 SGHAT and CDR2 FQNNGV. V shed 5 bases, J shed 9 bases, and the junction held 9 bases outside the gene matches. The CDR3 has 15 amino acids. Partial CDR3 DNA: TGTGCCAGCAGCCTAGGACTAGCGGGTTCGGCTGAG. Translation: CASSLGLAGSAE. The entire CDR3 protein is CASSLGLAGSAEQFF.

Ten or more counts support this clone. The read halts 3 residues ahead of the CDR3 end, with the missing end drawn from the germline J gene. The chain joins TRBV19 to TRBJ1-4; perhaps TRBD1 as D (5 bases). The CDR3 spans 12 residues. Germline CDR1 reads LNHDA; CDR2 reads SQIVND (reference sequence). The V end was cut by 6 bases, the J end by 7 bases, with 9 bases between. The CDR3 spells CASSPGGEKLFF. The part of the CDR3 DNA that was read is TGTGCCAGTAGCCCGGGGGGTGAAAAA.

This clone was seen more than once but under ten times. The sequenced fragment ends 3 residues before the CDR3 boundary, so the rest is inferred from the germline J gene. The J gene is TRBJ1-4, the V gene TRBV2; D is perhaps TRBD1 (6 bases). The germline V gene has CDR1 SNHLY and CDR2 FYNNEI. CDR3 length: 15 amino acids. Trimming left V 1 base short and J 4 bases short, with 10 bases between. CDR3 DNA (partial): TGTGCCAGCAGTGAAGGTCGGACAGTTAATGAAAAA. This gives the protein CASSEGRTVNEK. The entire CDR3 sequence reads CASSEGRTVNEKLFF.

This clone was observed many times. Coverage ceases 3 residues before the CDR3 finishes, and the germline J gene fills in the end. The rearrangement links TRBV19 to TRBJ1-6; TRBD1 matches at 7 bases. The CDR3 extends over 14 amino acids. CDR1 is LNHDA and CDR2 is SQIVND in the germline V gene (reference sequence). With 6 bases clipped from V and 9 bases from J, the junction kept 8 bases outside the gene matches. The sequenced part of the CDR3 DNA is TGTGCCAGTAGCCCGACAGGGTCGAGTTCACCC. This sequence encodes CASSPTGSSSP. Given in full, the CDR3 is CASSPTGSSSPLHF.

A remark on this clone: The missing CDR3 end, 3 residues past where the read stops, is filled in from the germline J gene. The V gene is TRBV20-1, the J gene TRBJ1-6, with D perhaps matching TRBD1 (6 bases). Germline CDR1 and CDR2: DFQATT and SNEGSKA (reference sequence). There are 13 residues in the CDR3. The CDR3 is CSARVQDSLSLHF. The DNA read from the CDR3 is TGCAGTGCTAGAGTCCAGGACAGCCTATCC.

This clone has a count of ten or more. The sequenced CDR3 bases are TGCGCCAGCAGCTTGGGACAGACCACCGGGGAG. This gives the protein CASSLGQTTGE. Given in full, the CDR3 is CASSLGQTTGELFF. This sequence joins TRBV5-1 and TRBJ2-2, with a possible D match to TRBD1 (5 bases). The read is 3 residues too short to cover the CDR3 end, so that end is filled in from the germline J gene. Trimming removed 0 bases at V and 4 bases at J, with 7 bases between. Germline-derived CDR1 and CDR2 are SGHRS and YFSETQ. The CDR3 contains 14 residues.

This clone was seen ten or more times. The read comes to an end 3 residues before the CDR3 does, leaving the germline J gene to fill in the end. The rearrangement uses TRBV7-9 and TRBJ2-4; 8 bases match TRBD1. Per the germline V gene, CDR1 is SEHNR and CDR2 is FQNEAQ (reference sequence). This CDR3 has 13 amino acids. The V and J ends lost 8 bases and 8 bases, in that order; junction bases with no gene match: 8. The CDR3 DNA, read in part, is TGTGCCAGCGGACCGACAGGGGTGGACATT. It codes for CASGPTGVDI. The complete CDR3 protein is CASGPTGVDIQYF.

This clone appeared many times. The read terminates 3 residues ahead of where the CDR3 ends, so the germline J gene completes it. J is TRBJ2-2 and V is TRBV13, with TRBD2 as a possible D gene (6 bases). V was trimmed by 3 bases and J by 3 bases, leaving 8 bases between them. The CDR3 length is 14 residues. Germline values: CDR1 PRHDT, CDR2 FYEKMQ (reference sequence). CDR3 amino acids: CASSFRDYTGELFF. The covered CDR3 bases are TGTGCCAGCAGCTTCCGGGACTACACCGGGGAG.